This T cell receptor (beta chain) was sequenced for a study of blood T cell repertoires in COVID-19. The data were produced by immunoSEQ multiplex PCR, yet TCRdb's version contains in-frame clones alone and is incomplete. This table holds roughly 110,000 clones, 81% found once. The V gene end was trimmed by 7 bases and the J gene end by 8 bases; junction bases not matched to a gene: 12. The CDR3 is 14 residues long. Germline-derived CDR1 and CDR2 are MNHEY and SVGAGI. The clonotype comes from a man between 50 and 59 years old with acute or convalescent COVID-19. Sequencing input: peripheral blood. This sequence joins TRBV6-5 and TRBJ1-2; TRBD1 matches at 8 bases. CDR3 DNA sequence: TGTGCCAGCACCCTATGGGGACAGGTCGGAGGCTACACCTTC. This encodes CASTLWGQVGGYTF.